These 21 T cell receptor beta chains were all obtained from the same sample, sequenced in a study of beta chain features in type 1 diabetes. Sequencing targeted expressed TCRB transcripts, as all isolated RNA had been reverse transcribed. Profiling relied on immunoSEQ multiplex PCR, and the TCRdb table lists in-frame clones only, not all of them. The sample records roughly 500,000 clones, approximately 31% being singletons. The sequenced material came from naive CD4+ T cells from blood. Receptor source: a man younger than 35 in good health.

V usage is TRBV6-6 and J usage is TRBJ2-7, with 8 nucleotides matching TRBD2. The trim removed 4 bases at V and 4 bases at J, leaving 9 bases unmatched. CDR1 is MNHNY, CDR2 SVGAGI, per germline (reference sequence). The CDR3 consists of 15 residues. CDR3 nucleotide sequence: TGTGCCAGCAGTTTCCCGGGACTAGAAGTGTACGAGCAGTACTTC. Translation gives CASSFPGLEVYEQYF.

A few counts support this clone. This chain connects TRBV5-1 to TRBJ2-1; D is ambiguous. CDR1 and CDR2 from the germline V gene are SGHRS and YFSETQ. V lost 4 bases and J lost 5, with 10 bases in between. CDR3 length: 13 amino acids. CDR3 sequence: CASSQRLDNEQFF. CDR3 coding DNA: TGCGCCAGCAGCCAGAGGCTAGACAATGAGCAGTTCTTC. The full variable domain, completed using reference TRBV5-1 and TRBJ2-1, is KAGVTQTPRYLIKTRGQQVTLSCSPISGHRSVSWYQQTPGQGLQFLFEYFSETQRNKGNFPGRFSGRQFSNSRSEMNVSTLELGDSALYLCASSQRLDNEQFFGPGTRLTVL.

The table lists this clone with a few counts. This chain links TRBV28 with TRBJ1-1; D unresolved. Trimming cost V 2 bases and J 2 bases, with 9 bases left between them. There are 14 residues in the CDR3. The germline V gene has CDR1 MDHEN and CDR2 SYDVKM. The CDR3 DNA sequence: TGTGCCAGCAGTTTAGAGTTGGGAAACACTGAAGCTTTCTTT. This translates into CASSLELGNTEAFF.

This clone appeared a few times. Other nucleotide sequences in the sample specify the same CDR3. This chain connects TRBV30 to TRBJ2-7; D possibly corresponds to TRBD1 (6 bases). The germline V and J ends were trimmed by 3 bases and 4 bases, with 7 bases remaining between them. The V gene's germline CDR1 is GTSNPN and CDR2 SVGIG (reference sequence). There are 11 residues in the CDR3. DNA of the CDR3: TGTGCCTGGAGCAGGGGATACGAGCAGTACTTC. This translates into CAWSRGYEQYF.

V is TRBV28 and J is TRBJ2-7; a weak D match, TRBD1 (5 bases). This CDR3 is built from 15 residues. V lost 3 bases and J 5 bases, leaving 17 bases between the germline ends. Germline V gene data show CDR1 as MDHEN and CDR2 as SYDVKM. CDR3 DNA sequence: TGTGCCAGCAGTTTCGACTTTTTGATAGGGGACGAGCAGTACTTC. This encodes CASSFDFLIGDEQYF.

V gene TRBV6-5 combines with J gene TRBJ2-1; a possible D gene is TRBD1 (6 bases). Germline CDR1 reads MNHEY; CDR2 reads SVGAGI. CDR3 length equals 11 residues. V was trimmed by 5 bases and J by 14 bases, leaving 13 bases between them. The CDR3 is CASSTGTREFF. The CDR3 DNA is TGTGCCAGCAGTACCGGGACACGGGAGTTCTTC.

This clone has just a few counts. The CDR3 reads CASSSRDRGENEQFF. The CDR3 coding sequence is TGTGCCAGCAGCTCCAGAGACAGGGGAGAGAATGAGCAGTTCTTC. The V and J genes are TRBV5-6 and TRBJ2-1; 8 bases line up with TRBD1. The V gene's germline CDR1 is SGHDT and CDR2 YYEEEE. J lost 7 bases, V lost 3 bases, and 9 bases had no gene match. CDR3 length: 15 amino acids.

The count of this clone is one. The gene calls are TRBV5-1 and TRBJ2-5, with TRBD2 identical over 11 bases. Unmatched junction bases numbered 7, after V lost 4 bases and J lost 5 bases. The CDR3 runs 15 residues. Germline loops: CDR1 SGHRS, CDR2 YFSETQ. In DNA, the CDR3 is TGCGCCAGCAGCGGTAGCGGGAGGGCCGAGGAGACCCAGTACTTC. It yields the protein CASSGSGRAEETQYF.

This chain uses TRBV9 with TRBJ2-2; D is unresolved. The ends were cut back, 1 base at V and 4 bases at J, with 5 bases in the middle. Germline V gene lookup returns CDR1 SGDLS and CDR2 YYNGEE. The CDR3 loop spans 13 amino acids. The CDR3 DNA is TGTGCCAGCAGCGTAACATTCACCGGGGAGCTGTTTTTT. Amino acid sequence: CASSVTFTGELFF.

This clone was seen only a few times. V usage is TRBV10-3 and J usage is TRBJ1-2; D is possibly TRBD1 (6 bases). The CDR3 totals 13 residues. V was cut by 6 bases and J by 2 bases, with 10 bases left in between. CDR1 is ENHRY and CDR2 is SYGVKD in the germline V gene. The CDR3 spells CAISPGQNYGYTF. In DNA, the CDR3 is TGTGCCATCAGCCCCGGACAGAACTATGGCTACACCTTC.

The rearrangement links TRBV19 to TRBJ1-5; 9 bases match TRBD1. The J segment lost 2 bases and the V segment lost 5 bases, leaving 4 bases of the junction unmatched. Germline values: CDR1 LNHDA, CDR2 SQIVND (reference sequence). CDR3 length equals 15 residues. The CDR3 reads CASSLRTGGNQPQHF. In DNA form, the CDR3 reads TGTGCCAGTAGTCTCCGGACAGGGGGCAATCAGCCCCAGCATTTT.

There are a few counts of this clone. This chain joins TRBV23-1 and TRBJ2-1; the match to TRBD1 covers 10 bases. TRBV23-1 is assigned to the ORF class and has an uncertain function. The J segment lost 7 bases and the V segment lost 8 bases, leaving 20 bases of the junction unmatched. CDR3 length: 18 amino acids. CDR3 nucleotide sequence: TGCGCCAGCGGACGGGGGACAGGGGCTGGCGCGAAGGGGAATGAGCAGTTCTTC. This encodes CASGRGTGAGAKGNEQFF.

This chain links TRBV7-9 with TRBJ2-1; tentative D call: TRBD1 (5 bases). This CDR3 comprises 15 residues. V lost 4 bases, J lost 0 bases, and 10 bases lay in between. CDR1 and CDR2 (germline): SEHNR, FQNEAQ (reference sequence). CDR3 bases: TGTGCCAGCAGCTCACTGACAGCCTCCTACAATGAGCAGTTCTTC. Its translation is CASSSLTASYNEQFF.

This chain links TRBV5-6 with TRBJ2-1, with 11 bases aligning to TRBD2. Unmatched junction bases numbered 6, after V lost 6 bases and J lost 4 bases. The CDR3 runs to 15 residues. CDR1 is SGHDT and CDR2 is YYEEEE in the germline V gene. The CDR3 nucleotides are TGTGCCAGCATCCAATTAGCGGGAGGGTACAATGAGCAGTTCTTC. This translates into CASIQLAGGYNEQFF. Looking up the rest from reference TRBV5-6 and TRBJ2-1 gives the full variable domain: DAGVTQSPTHLIKTRGQQVTLRCSPKSGHDTVSWYQQALGQGPQFIFQYYEEEERQRGNFPDRFSGHQFPNYSSELNVNALLLGDSALYLCASIQLAGGYNEQFFGPGTRLTVL.

This clone was recorded a few times. The chain joins TRBV29-1 to TRBJ1-4; D gene uncertain. CDR3 length: 12 residues. V was clipped by 6 bases and J by 8 bases, with 13 bases between them. In germline, CDR1 is SQVTM, CDR2 ANQGSEA. Written as DNA, the CDR3 is TGCAGCGTCTTGAACGGTTACGAAAAACTGTTTTTT. This translates into CSVLNGYEKLFF.

This clone appeared a few times. The J gene is TRBJ2-1, the V gene TRBV30, with 9 bases aligning to TRBD2. CDR1 and CDR2 from the germline V gene are GTSNPN and SVGIG (reference sequence). The CDR3 loop spans 14 amino acids. Trimming at V came to 7 bases and at J to 4 bases, leaving 8 bases not matched to a gene. CDR3 sequence: CASASGRTYNEQFF. DNA of the CDR3: TGTGCCTCCGCAAGCGGGAGGACTTACAATGAGCAGTTCTTC.

This clone was found a few times. The V gene is TRBV5-1, the J gene TRBJ2-1; TRBD2 matches at 9 bases. V lost 4 bases and J lost 7; bases outside the gene matches: 6. The germline V gene encodes CDR1 SGHRS and CDR2 YFSETQ. The CDR3 runs to 14 residues. The CDR3 spells CASSTGLALNEQFF. CDR3 DNA: TGCGCCAGCAGCACGGGACTAGCTTTGAATGAGCAGTTCTTC.

V usage is TRBV6-9 and J usage is TRBJ2-1, with a weak D call TRBD2 (6 bases). CDR1 is MNHGY, CDR2 SVAAGI, per germline. V was pared by 2 bases and J by 0 bases, with 11 bases between. The CDR3 loop spans 16 amino acids. CDR3 bases: TGTGCCAGCAGTTATGGGGACTGGAGCTCCTACAATGAGCAGTTCTTC. Translated, it gives CASSYGDWSSYNEQFF.

In its sample, this clone was seen a few times. The V gene is TRBV11-2, the J gene TRBJ1-1; perhaps TRBD1 as D (5 bases). Trimming shortened V by 5 bases and J by 1 base, and 8 bases separated the two germline ends. Germline-derived CDR1 and CDR2 are SGHAT and FQNNGV. CDR3 length: 13 residues. CDR3 amino acids: CASSQGQNTEAFF. The CDR3 DNA follows: TGTGCCAGCAGCCAAGGACAGAACACTGAAGCTTTCTTT. The entire variable domain, with the rest obtained from reference TRBV11-2 and TRBJ1-1, is as follows: EAGVAQSPRYKIIEKRQSVAFWCNPISGHATLYWYQQILGQGPKLLIQFQNNGVVDDSQLPKDRFSAERLKGVDSTLKIQPAKLEDSAVYLCASSQGQNTEAFFGQGTRLTVV.

The CDR3: CAISPGGGQETQYF. The CDR3 DNA reads as TGTGCCATCAGCCCAGGGGGAGGACAAGAGACCCAGTACTTC. The chain employs TRBV10-3 and TRBJ2-5; TRBD1 might be the D (7 bases). Germline V lookup: CDR1 ENHRY, CDR2 SYGVKD. Between the trimmed V and J ends, which lost 6 bases and 2 bases, there was a span of 13 bases. The CDR3 loop spans 14 amino acids.

The genes are TRBV13 and TRBJ1-4; possibly TRBD1 for D (5 bases). V lost 5 bases to trimming and J lost 8 bases, with 15 bases between them. Germline V gene sequence: CDR1 PRHDT, CDR2 FYEKMQ (reference sequence). The CDR3 spans 14 residues. Written as DNA, the CDR3 is TGTGCCAGCAGCCAGGGCAGGTTGGTCGAAAAACTGTTTTTT. Translated: CASSQGRLVEKLFF.